This TCR beta chain was captured in a study of post-analysis software for immune sequencing data (dated by TCRdb to the mid-2010s). Notes on the research overall: Relapsing-remitting, secondary progressive and progressive-relapsing multiple sclerosis were recorded as disease courses, and subtype annotation was lacking for some patients. A subset of samples was prepared in parallel using single-end sample barcoding, then pooled and co-amplified after Illumina adapter ligation. The patient repertoires were compared against approximately twelve previously published healthy control repertoires obtained from donors aged 6 to 25 years. The investigation overall reported the following: Compared with controls, multiple sclerosis patients had significantly lower normalized Chao1 diversity, a finding suggesting substantial peripheral T-cell clonal expansion. About five TRBV segments, including TRBV5-6, TRBV5-1 and TRBV20-1, were significantly more frequent in patients than controls. Direct clustering with F measure showed strong co-clustering of samples prepared in the same batch, prompting a batch-effect correction. The control group was slightly older than the multiple sclerosis patient group.

To demonstrate the VDJtools post-analysis software, the study profiled TCR beta repertoires from the peripheral blood of about a dozen young patients with multiple sclerosis. The multiple sclerosis patients were children and adolescents between 6 and 15 years of age. CDR1 SGHTA and CDR2 FQGNSA are derived from the germline V gene. The CDR3 goes from the cysteine to the phenylalanine over 17 residues. Here the CDR3 DNA is all that survives: 51 bases in frame from base 1. The germline ends are 22 bases apart after V is trimmed by 7 bases and J by 1 base. Library preparation used PCR. TCRdb records Illumina HiSeq 2500 as the sequencer. To reduce PCR and sequencing biases, unique molecular identifiers were incorporated into the TCR beta cDNA libraries. Roughly 0.5 million cDNA molecules were obtained per 1 to 10 million input T cells, so each molecule approximated one T cell. The patient libraries were prepared and sequenced using the same protocol as the earlier healthy control dataset. Samples belonging to the same batch were prepared together, multiplexed and sequenced on a shared HiSeq lane. The study's processing was this. MIGEC was used to process the raw barcoded reads, and molecular identifier groups with only a single read were discarded before consensus assembly and CDR3 extraction. Clonotype tables were post-analysed with VDJtools, normalizing diversity by down-sampling all datasets to the smallest sample size. To correct batch-related cross-sample contamination, repertoire overlap clustering matched CDR3 amino acid sequences but not nucleotide sequences. TCRdb reworked the public reads: Q25 trimming with fastp, MiXCR clone assembly, productive beta chains retained. Rows are combined by CDR3 protein, so each entry shows the most common genes and DNA. None of the V and J calls come from the authors' own analysis; TCRdb made them. The sample data list some 690,000 distinct CDR3 sequences, and 30% of these were observed just once. Roughly 0.53% of the sample goes to the ten largest clones.

On this clonotype itself: The clone's antigen remains unknown. No clone much larger than this one lies a single base away; base qualities are absent.

Recombination connected TRBV7-2 to TRBJ1-1; the D gene is perhaps TRBD1, on 6 matching bases. This TCR came from a girl between 10 and 17 years old with multiple sclerosis. The sample comprised blood. The CDR3 region: CASTPEPGTGRNTEAFF. The bases read TGTGCCAGCACCCCGGAGCCAGGAACAGGGAGGAACACTGAAGCTTTCTTT.